This paragraph covers one TCR beta chain sequence. These data are taken from a study of blood T cell repertoires in COVID-19. As for the study in general: Sites across the United States, Italy and Spain contributed samples from acute and convalescent COVID-19. PBMCs, B-cell-depleted T cells, or T cells provided the cDNA or gDNA that made up the material.

Original handling: Reference gene primer amplification gave nucleated cell count estimates. TCRdb's copy holds only in-frame clones and misses some; the assay was immunoSEQ multiplex PCR. Clone size and the V and J calls come from that table; the DNA yielded D and trimming. The table shows 100,000 or so clones, with 90% to 95% occurring only once. J lost 7 bases, V lost 4 bases, and 4 bases had no gene match. CDR3 length equals 15 residues. CDR1 SGDLS and CDR2 YYNGEE come from the germline V gene. This TCR was sampled from a human donor with active COVID-19. The donor label of this sample is uncertain. V and J are TRBV9 and TRBJ2-1; TRBD2 aligns across 14 bases. Sequencing was done on a sample of peripheral blood. The CDR3 DNA is TGTGCCAGCAGCTCACGGACTAGCGGGGGGAATGAGCAGTTCTTC. Its protein is CASSSRTSGGNEQFF.